This T cell receptor beta chain was captured by sequencing in a study of technical replicates of blood from several donors (dated by TCRdb to about 2017). Library method: the immunoSEQ multiplex PCR assay. TCRdb carries this immuneACCESS record with in-frame sequences only. Its versions omit some clonotypes, under half of them owing to an unresolved V gene in the studies checked, with the rest unexplained. The sample table shows 75,000 to 100,000 clones, and over 85% are seen once. 0.33% of the sample belongs to the ten largest clones. V sheds 2 bases and J sheds 3 bases, leaving 16 bases between their ends. The CDR1 and CDR2 encoded by the germline V gene are MNHEY and SVGAGI. The cysteine opens and the phenylalanine closes a CDR3 of 16 amino acids. Only the CDR3 DNA stays, 48 bases, in frame from base 1. Of note for this clone: There is no known antigen for this receptor. No much larger clone is present one base from it, and per-base qualities are unavailable.

This receptor was obtained from a human donor in good health. Recombination connected TRBV6-5 to TRBJ1-1; the D gene identity is not certain. Sequenced: T cells isolated from PBMCs. In nucleotide form, the sequence is TGTGCCAGCAGTTACGGGTACGGGATTTACTACACTGAAGCTTTCTTT. Protein translation: CASSYGYGIYYTEAFF.